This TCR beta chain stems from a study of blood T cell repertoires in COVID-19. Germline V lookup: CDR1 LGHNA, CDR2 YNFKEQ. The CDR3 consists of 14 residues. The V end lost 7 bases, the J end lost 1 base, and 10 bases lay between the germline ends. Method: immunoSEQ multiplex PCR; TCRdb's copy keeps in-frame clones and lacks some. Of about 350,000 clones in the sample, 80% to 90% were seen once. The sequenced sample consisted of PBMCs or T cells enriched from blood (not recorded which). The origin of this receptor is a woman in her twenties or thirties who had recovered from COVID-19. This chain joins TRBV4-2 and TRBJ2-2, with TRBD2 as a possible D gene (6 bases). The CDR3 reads CASTDGGNTGELFF. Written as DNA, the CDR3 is TGTGCCAGCACGGACGGGGGGAACACCGGGGAGCTGTTTTTT.